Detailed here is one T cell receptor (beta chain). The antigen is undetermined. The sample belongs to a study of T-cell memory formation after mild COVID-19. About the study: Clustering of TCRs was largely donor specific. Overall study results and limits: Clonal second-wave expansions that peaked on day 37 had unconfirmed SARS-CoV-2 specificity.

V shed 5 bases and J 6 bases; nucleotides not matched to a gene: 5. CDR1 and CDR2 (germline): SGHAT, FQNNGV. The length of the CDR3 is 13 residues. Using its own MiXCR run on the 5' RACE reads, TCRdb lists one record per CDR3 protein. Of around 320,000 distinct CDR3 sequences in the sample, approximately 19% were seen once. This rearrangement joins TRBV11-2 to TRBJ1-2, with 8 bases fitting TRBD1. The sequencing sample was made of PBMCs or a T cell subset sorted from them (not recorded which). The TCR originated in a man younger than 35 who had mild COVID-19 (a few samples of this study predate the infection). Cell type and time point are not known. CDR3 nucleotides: TGTGCCAGCAGCATACAGGGGGGAGATGGCTACACCTTC. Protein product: CASSIQGGDGYTF.